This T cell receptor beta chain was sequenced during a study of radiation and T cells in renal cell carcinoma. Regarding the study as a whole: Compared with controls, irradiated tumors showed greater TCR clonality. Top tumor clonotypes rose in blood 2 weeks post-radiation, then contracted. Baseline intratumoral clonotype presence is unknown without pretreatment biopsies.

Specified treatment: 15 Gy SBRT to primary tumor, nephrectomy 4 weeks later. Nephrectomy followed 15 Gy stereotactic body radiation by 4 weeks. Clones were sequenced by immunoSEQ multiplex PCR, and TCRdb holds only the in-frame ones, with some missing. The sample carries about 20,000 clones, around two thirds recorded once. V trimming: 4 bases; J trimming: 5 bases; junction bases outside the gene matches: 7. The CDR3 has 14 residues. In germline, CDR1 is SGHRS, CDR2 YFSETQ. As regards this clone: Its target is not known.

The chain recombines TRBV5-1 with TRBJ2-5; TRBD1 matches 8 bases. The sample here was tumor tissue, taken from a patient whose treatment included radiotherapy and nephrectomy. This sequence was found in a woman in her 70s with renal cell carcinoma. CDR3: CASSPTGVGETQYF. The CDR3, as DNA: TGCGCCAGCAGCCCGACAGGGGTCGGGGAGACCCAGTACTTC.